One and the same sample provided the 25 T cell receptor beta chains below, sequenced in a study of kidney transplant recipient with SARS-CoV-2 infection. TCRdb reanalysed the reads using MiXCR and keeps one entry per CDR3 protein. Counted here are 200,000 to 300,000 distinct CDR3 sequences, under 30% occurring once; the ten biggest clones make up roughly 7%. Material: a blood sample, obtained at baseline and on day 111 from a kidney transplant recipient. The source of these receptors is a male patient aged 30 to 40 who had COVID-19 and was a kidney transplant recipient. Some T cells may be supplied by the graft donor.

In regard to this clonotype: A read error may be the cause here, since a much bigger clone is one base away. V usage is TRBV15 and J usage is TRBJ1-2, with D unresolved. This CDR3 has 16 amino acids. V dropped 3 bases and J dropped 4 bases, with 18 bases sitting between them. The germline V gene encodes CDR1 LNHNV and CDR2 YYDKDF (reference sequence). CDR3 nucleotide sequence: TGTGCCACCAGCAGGGGCAGAACCTCCCATGCCTATGGCTACACCTTC. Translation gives CATSRGRTSHAYGYTF.

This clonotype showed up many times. CDR3 DNA: TGTGCCAGCGCTTTCTATCATCCACGAAAGACCTATGGCTACACCTTC. Protein product: CASAFYHPRKTYGYTF. The rearrangement uses TRBV5-8 and TRBJ1-2; unclear D gene. Trimming shortened V by 7 bases and J by 4 bases, and 23 bases separated the two germline ends. Germline assignment: CDR1 SGHTS and CDR2 YDEGEE. This CDR3 is built from 16 residues.

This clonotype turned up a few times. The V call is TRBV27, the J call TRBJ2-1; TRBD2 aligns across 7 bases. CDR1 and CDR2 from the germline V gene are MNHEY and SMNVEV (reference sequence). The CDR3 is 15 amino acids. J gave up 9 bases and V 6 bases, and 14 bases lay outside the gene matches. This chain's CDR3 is CASRGGTVEGSEQFF. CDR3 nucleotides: TGTGCCAGCAGGGGGGGGACTGTAGAAGGGAGTGAGCAGTTCTTC.

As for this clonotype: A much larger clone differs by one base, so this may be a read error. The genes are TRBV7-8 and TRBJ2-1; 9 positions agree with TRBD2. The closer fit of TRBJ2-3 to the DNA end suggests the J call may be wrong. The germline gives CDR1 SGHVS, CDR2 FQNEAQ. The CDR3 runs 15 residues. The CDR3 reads CASRGASGISDTQYF. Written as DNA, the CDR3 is TGTGCCAGCCGCGGGGCTAGCGGGATCTCCGATACGCAGTATTTT.

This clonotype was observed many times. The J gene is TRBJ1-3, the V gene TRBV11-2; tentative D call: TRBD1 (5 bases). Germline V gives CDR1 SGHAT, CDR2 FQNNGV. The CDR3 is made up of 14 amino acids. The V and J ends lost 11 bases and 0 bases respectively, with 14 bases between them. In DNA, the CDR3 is TGTGCCTGTCTTGCGGGGCACTCTGGAAACACCATATATTTT. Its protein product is CACLAGHSGNTIYF. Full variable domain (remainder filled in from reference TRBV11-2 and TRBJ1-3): EAGVAQSPRYKIIEKRQSVAFWCNPISGHATLYWYQQILGQGPKLLIQFQNNGVVDDSQLPKDRFSAERLKGVDSTLKIQPAKLEDSAVYLCACLAGHSGNTIYFGEGSWLTVV.

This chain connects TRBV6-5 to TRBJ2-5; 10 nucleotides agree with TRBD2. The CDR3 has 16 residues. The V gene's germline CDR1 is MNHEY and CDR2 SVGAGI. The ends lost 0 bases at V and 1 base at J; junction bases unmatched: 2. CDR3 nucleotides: TGTGCCAGCAGTTACTCGCCTAGCGGGAGCCAAGAGACCCAGTACTTC. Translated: CASSYSPSGSQETQYF.

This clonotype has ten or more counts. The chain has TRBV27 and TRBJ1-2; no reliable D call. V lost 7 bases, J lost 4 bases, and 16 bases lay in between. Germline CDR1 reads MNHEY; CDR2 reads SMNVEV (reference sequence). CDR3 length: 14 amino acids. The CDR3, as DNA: TGTGCCAGCAACCCCGGCGGGTCGAGCTATGGCTACACCTTC. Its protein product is CASNPGGSSYGYTF.

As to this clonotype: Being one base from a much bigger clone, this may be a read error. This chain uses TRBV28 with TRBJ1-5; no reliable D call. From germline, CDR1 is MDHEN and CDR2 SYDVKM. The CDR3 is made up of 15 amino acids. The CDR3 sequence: CVNGMRELGNQPQHF. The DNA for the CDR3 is TGTGTCAACGGGATGAGGGAATTAGGGAATCAGCCCCAGCATTTT.

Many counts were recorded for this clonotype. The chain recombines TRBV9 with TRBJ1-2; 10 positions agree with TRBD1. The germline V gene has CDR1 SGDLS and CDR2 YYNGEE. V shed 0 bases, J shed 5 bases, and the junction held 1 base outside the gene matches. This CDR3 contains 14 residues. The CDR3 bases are TGTGCCAGCAGCGTAGGACAGGGGGCTTATGGCTACACCTTC. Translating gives CASSVGQGAYGYTF. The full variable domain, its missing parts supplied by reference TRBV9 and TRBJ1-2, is DSGVTQTPKHLITATGQRVTLRCSPRSGDLSVYWYQQSLDQGLQFLIQYYNGEERAKGNILERFSAQQFPDLHSELNLSSLELGDSALYFCASSVGQGAYGYTFGSGTRLTVV.

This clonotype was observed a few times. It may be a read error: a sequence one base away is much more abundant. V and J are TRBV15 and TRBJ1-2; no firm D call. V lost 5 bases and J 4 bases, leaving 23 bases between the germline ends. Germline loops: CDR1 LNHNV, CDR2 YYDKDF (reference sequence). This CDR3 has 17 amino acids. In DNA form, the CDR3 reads TGTGCCACCAGCTCGCTGAGAAGGTGTGGAAAGACCTATGGCTACACCTTC. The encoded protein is CATSSLRRCGKTYGYTF. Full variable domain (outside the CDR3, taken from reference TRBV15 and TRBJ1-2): DAMVIQNPRYQVTQFGKPVTLSCSQTLNHNVMYWYQQKSSQAPKLLFHYYDKDFNNEADTPDNFQSRRPNTSFCFLDIRSPGLGDTAMYLCATSSLRRCGKTYGYTFGSGTRLTVV.

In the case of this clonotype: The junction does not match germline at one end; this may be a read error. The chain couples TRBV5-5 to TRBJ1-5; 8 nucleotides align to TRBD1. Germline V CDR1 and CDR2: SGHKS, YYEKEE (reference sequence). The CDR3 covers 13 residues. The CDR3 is CAGSRTGSELQHF. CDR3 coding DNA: TGTGCCGGCAGCAGGACAGGGTCCGAGCTCCAGCATTTT.

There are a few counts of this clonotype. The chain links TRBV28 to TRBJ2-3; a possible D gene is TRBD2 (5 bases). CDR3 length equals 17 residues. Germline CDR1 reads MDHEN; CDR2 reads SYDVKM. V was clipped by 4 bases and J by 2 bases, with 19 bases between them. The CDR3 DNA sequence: TGTGCCAGCAGTTCCCCCCTTTTGCGGACTCCCACAGATACGCAGTATTTT. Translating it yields CASSSPLLRTPTDTQYF.

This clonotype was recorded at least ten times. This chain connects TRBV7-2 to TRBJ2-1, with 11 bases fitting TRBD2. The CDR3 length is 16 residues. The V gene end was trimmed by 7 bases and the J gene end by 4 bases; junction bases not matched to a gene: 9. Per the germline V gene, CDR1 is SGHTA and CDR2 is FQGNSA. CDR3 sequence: CASTSLGTSGYNEQFF. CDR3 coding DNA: TGTGCCAGCACCTCCCTGGGGACTAGCGGTTACAATGAGCAGTTCTTC.

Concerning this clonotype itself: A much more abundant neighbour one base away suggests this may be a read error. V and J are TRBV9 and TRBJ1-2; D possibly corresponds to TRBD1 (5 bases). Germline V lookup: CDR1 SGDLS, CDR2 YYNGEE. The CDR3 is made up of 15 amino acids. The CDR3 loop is CASSLMGGDNYGCTF. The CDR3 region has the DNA TGTGCCAGCAGCCTGATGGGGGGTGATAACTATGGCTGCACCTTC. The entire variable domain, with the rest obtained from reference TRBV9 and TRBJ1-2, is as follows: DSGVTQTPKHLITATGQRVTLRCSPRSGDLSVYWYQQSLDQGLQFLIQYYNGEERAKGNILERFSAQQFPDLHSELNLSSLELGDSALYFCASSLMGGDNYGCTFGSGTRLTVV.

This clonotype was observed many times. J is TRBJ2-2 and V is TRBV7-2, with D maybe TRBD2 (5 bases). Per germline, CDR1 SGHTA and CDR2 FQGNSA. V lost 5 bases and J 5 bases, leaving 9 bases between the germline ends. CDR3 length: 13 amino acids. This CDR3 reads CASSRRGTGELFF. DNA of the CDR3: TGTGCCAGCAGCCGTCGGGGAACCGGGGAGCTGTTTTTT.

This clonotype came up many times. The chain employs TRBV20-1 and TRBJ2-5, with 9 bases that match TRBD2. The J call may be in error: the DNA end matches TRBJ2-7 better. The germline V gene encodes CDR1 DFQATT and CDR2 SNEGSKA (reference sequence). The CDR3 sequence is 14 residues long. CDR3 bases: TGCAGTGCTGCGGGGGCTAGCGGGATGCGCGAGCAGTACTTC. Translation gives CSAAGASGMREQYF.

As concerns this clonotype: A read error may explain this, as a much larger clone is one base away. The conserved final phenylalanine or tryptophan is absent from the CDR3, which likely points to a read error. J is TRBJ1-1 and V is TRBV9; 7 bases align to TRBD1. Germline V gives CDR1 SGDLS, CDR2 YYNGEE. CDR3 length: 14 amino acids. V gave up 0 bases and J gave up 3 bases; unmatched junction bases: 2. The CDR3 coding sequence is TGTGCCAGCAGCGTAGAAGGGGGCGACACTGAAGCTTTCTCT. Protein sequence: CASSVEGGDTEAFS.

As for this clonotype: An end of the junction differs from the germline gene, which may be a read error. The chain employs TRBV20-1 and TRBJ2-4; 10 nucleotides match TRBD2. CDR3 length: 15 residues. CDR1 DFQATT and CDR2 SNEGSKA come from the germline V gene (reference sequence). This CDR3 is CSAVLAGGAHNERFF. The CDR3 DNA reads TGCAGTGCTGTATTAGCGGGGGGCGCCCACAATGAGCGGTTCTTC.

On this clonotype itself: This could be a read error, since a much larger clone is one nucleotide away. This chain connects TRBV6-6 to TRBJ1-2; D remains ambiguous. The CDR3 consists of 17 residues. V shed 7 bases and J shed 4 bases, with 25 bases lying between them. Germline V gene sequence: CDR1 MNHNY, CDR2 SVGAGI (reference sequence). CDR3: CASNLMGGGRKTYGYTF. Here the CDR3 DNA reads TGTGCCAGCAATTTAATGGGAGGTGGGAGAAAGACCTATGGCTACACCTTC.

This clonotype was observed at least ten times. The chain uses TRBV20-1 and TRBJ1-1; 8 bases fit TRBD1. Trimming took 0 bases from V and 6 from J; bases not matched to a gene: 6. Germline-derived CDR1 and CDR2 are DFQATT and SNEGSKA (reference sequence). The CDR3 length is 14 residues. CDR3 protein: CSARDGQGSSEAFF. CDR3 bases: TGCAGTGCTAGAGATGGACAGGGAAGTTCTGAAGCTTTCTTT.

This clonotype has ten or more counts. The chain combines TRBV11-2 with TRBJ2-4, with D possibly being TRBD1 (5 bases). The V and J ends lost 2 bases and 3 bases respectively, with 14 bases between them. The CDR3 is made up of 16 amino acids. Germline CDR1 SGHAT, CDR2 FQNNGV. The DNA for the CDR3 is TGTGCCAGCAGCTTATCCTCAGGGTTCGGCAAAAACATTCAGTACTTC. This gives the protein CASSLSSGFGKNIQYF.

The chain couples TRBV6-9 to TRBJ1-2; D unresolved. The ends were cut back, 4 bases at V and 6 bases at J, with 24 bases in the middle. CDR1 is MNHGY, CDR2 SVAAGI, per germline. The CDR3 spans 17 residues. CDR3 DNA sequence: TGTGCCAGCAGTTTATTGTGGCCTTACGGAAAGACCCATGGCTACACCTTC. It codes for CASSLLWPYGKTHGYTF.

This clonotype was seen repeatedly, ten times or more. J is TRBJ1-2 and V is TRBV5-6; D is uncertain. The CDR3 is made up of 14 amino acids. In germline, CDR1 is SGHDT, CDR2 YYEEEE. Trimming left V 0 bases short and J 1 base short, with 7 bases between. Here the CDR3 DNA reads TGTGCCAGCAGCTTGGGAGGCAGTAACTATGGCTACACCTTC. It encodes CASSLGGSNYGYTF.

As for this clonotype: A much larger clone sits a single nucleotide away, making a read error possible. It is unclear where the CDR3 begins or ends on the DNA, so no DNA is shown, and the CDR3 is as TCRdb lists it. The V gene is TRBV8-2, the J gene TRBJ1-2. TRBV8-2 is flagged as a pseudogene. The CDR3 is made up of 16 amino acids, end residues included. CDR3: CGSAVCDSRKTYGCTF.

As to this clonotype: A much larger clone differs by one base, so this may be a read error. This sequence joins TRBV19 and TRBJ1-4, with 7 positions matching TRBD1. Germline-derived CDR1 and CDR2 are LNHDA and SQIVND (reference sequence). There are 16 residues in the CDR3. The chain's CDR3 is CAGRSRGRGPGEKLFF. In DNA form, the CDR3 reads TGTGCCGGTAGATCTCGGGGAAGGGGGCCTGGTGAAAAACTGTTTTTT.